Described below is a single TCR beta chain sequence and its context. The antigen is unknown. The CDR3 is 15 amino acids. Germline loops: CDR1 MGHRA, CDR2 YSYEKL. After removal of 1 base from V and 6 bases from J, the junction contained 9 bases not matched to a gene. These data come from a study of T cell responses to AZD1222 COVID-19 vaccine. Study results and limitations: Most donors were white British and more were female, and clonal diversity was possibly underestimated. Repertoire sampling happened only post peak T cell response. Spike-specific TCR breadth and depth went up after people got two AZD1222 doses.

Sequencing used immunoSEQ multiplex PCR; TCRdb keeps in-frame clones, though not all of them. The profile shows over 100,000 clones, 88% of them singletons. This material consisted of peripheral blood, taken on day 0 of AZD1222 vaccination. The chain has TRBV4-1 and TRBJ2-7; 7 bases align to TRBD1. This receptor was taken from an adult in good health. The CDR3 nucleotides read TGCGCCAGCAGCCAAGCCGACAGGGACCTTAGCGAGCAGTACTTC. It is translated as CASSQADRDLSEQYF.